These T cell receptor beta chains were read from a single sample in a study of PD-1 blockade in classical Hodgkin lymphoma. Sequenced by immunoSEQ multiplex PCR; TCRdb stores in-frame clones only, minus some. Of about 66,000 clones in the sample, roughly two thirds were seen once. The material was peripheral blood mononuclear cells (PBMCs), obtained before the second cycle of nivolumab. These receptors originate from a human donor with classical Hodgkin lymphoma. The CDR3 runs from the conserved cysteine through the conserved F or W. A D gene is named only where the DNA matches it firmly. A clone size is listed for some rows: how often the clone was seen (once, few, many), or a class if it is expanded.

D | size | J | length | V | CDR3 | DNA
- | - | TRBJ2-7 | 12 | TRBV11-3 | CASSPGGHEQYF | TGTGCCAGCAGCCCCGGGGGCCACGAGCAGTACTTC
- | - | TRBJ2-7 | 13 | TRBV12-5 | CASGLSITYEQYF | TGTGCTAGTGGTTTGTCCATTACCTACGAGCAGTACTTC
TRBD2 | - | TRBJ2-2 | 19 | TRBV4-2 | CASSRRRVAGGATPGELFF | TGTGCCAGCAGCCGCCGTCGAGTAGCGGGAGGGGCAACACCGGGGGAGCTGTTTTTT
- | - | TRBJ1-1 | 16 | TRBV4-1 | CASSQDLRTLNTEAFF | TGCGCCAGCAGCCAAGATCTCCGGACCCTGAACACTGAAGCTTTCTTT
- | many | TRBJ1-2 | 14 | TRBV29-1 | CSVMGGQTNYGYTF | TGCAGCGTTATGGGAGGACAGACGAACTATGGCTACACCTTC
- | - | TRBJ1-1 | 13 | TRBV2 | CASSDYPGTEAFF | TGTGCCAGCAGTGATTATCCGGGCACTGAAGCTTTCTTT
- | - | TRBJ1-4 | 15 | TRBV28 | CASSPSGTTNEKLFF | TGTGCCAGCAGTCCCTCCGGGACAACTAATGAAAAACTGTTTTTT
- | - | TRBJ2-1 | 15 | TRBV10-3 | CAIRALRGSRNEQFF | TGTGCCATCAGGGCGCTCCGGGGAAGCCGCAATGAGCAGTTCTTC
- | - | TRBJ2-3 | 17 | TRBV7-8 | CASSLFGTVIGADTQYF | TGTGCCAGCAGCTTATTTGGGACTGTCATAGGAGCAGATACGCAGTATTTT
- | - | TRBJ2-5 | 11 | TRBV2 | CASGSQETQYF | TGTGCCAGCGGGTCCCAAGAGACCCAGTACTTC
TRBD2 | - | TRBJ2-5 | 16 | TRBV7-7 | CASSLSGGTGPETQYF | TGTGCCAGCAGCTTAAGCGGGGGGACGGGGCCAGAGACCCAGTACTTC
- | - | TRBJ2-3 | 15 | TRBV9 | CASSVVSISPDTQYF | TGTGCCAGCAGCGTAGTGTCGATCTCCCCAGATACGCAGTATTTT
- | - | TRBJ2-7 | 15 | TRBV27 | CASRPLGAASYEQYF | TGTGCCAGCAGGCCCTTGGGAGCGGCTTCCTACGAGCAGTACTTC
- | - | TRBJ1-4 | 14 | TRBV5-1 | CASSPGTKNEKLFF | TGCGCCAGCAGCCCCGGGACAAAGAATGAAAAACTGTTTTTT
TRBD1 | - | TRBJ2-5 | 14 | TRBV6-5 | CASSSLWTGETQYF | TGTGCCAGCAGTTCTCTTTGGACAGGGGAGACCCAGTACTTC
TRBD1 | once | TRBJ2-3 | 14 | TRBV28 | CASSSGGSTDTQYF | TGTGCCAGCAGCTCAGGGGGATCCACAGATACGCAGTATTTT
- | - | TRBJ1-6 | 14 | TRBV19 | CASSIQGVNSPLHF | TGTGCCAGTAGTATCCAAGGAGTGAATTCACCCCTCCACTTT
- | - | TRBJ2-3 | 14 | TRBV5-6 | CASSFQGGTDTQYF | TGTGCCAGCAGCTTCCAGGGAGGCACAGATACGCAGTATTTT
- | - | TRBJ2-1 | 13 | TRBV11-3 | CASSLNRVHEQFF | TGTGCCAGCAGCTTAAACAGGGTGCATGAGCAGTTCTTC
TRBD2 | few | TRBJ2-1 | 15 | TRBV30 | CAWSIPGLAAYEQFF | TGTGCCTGGAGTATTCCGGGACTAGCGGCCTATGAGCAGTTCTTC
- | - | TRBJ1-3 | 16 | TRBV15 | CATSREGAHSGNTIYF | TGTGCCACCAGCAGAGAGGGGGCCCACTCTGGAAACACCATATATTTT
- | - | TRBJ2-1 | 13 | TRBV5-1 | CASSKGQNNEQFF | TGCGCCAGCAGCAAGGGACAAAACAATGAGCAGTTCTTC
- | few | TRBJ2-4 | 17 | TRBV27 | CASSAAMGVHSKNIQYF | TGTGCCAGCAGTGCCGCCATGGGAGTTCATTCCAAAAACATTCAGTACTTC
- | - | TRBJ1-1 | 14 | TRBV5-1 | CASSTVQGNTEAFF | TGCGCCAGCAGCACTGTACAGGGGAACACTGAAGCTTTCTTT
TRBD2 | - | TRBJ2-3 | 16 | TRBV6-6 | CASRPTAGGPPDTQYF | TGTGCCAGCAGACCCACAGCGGGGGGCCCCCCAGATACGCAGTATTTT
- | - | TRBJ1-1 | 12 | TRBV11-3 | CASSFGGTEAFF | TGTGCCAGCAGCTTCGGGGGGACAGAAGCTTTCTTT
- | - | TRBJ1-1 | 12 | TRBV29-1 | CSVGLPSTEAFF | TGCAGCGTTGGACTCCCAAGCACTGAAGCTTTCTTT
- | - | TRBJ1-2 | 11 | TRBV29-1 | CSVEKGYGYTF | TGCAGCGTTGAAAAGGGCTATGGCTACACCTTC
- | - | TRBJ1-3 | 11 | TRBV6-5 | CASRRRNTIYF | TGTGCCAGCAGACGCAGAAACACCATATATTTT
- | - | TRBJ1-5 | 15 | TRBV27 | CASSLAGYSNQPQHF | TGTGCCAGCAGTTTGGCGGGATATAGCAATCAGCCCCAGCATTTT
- | - | TRBJ2-7 | 13 | TRBV7-8 | CASSLRGRYEQYF | TGTGCCAGCAGCTTAAGAGGGCGCTACGAGCAGTACTTC
- | once | TRBJ2-3 | 13 | TRBV18 | CASSLTSTDTQYF | TGTGCCAGCTCACTGACTAGCACAGATACGCAGTATTTT
TRBD2 | - | TRBJ2-7 | 12 | TRBV9 | CASSPGGSEQYF | TGTGCCAGCAGCCCCGGGGGGAGCGAGCAGTACTTC
- | - | TRBJ1-1 | 18 | TRBV7-9 | CASSLDRHDKYVNTEAFF | TGTGCCAGCAGCTTGGATAGGCACGATAAATATGTGAACACTGAAGCTTTCTTT
- | - | TRBJ1-2 | 11 | TRBV20-1 | CSARDVDGYTF | TGCAGTGCTAGAGATGTGGATGGCTACACCTTC